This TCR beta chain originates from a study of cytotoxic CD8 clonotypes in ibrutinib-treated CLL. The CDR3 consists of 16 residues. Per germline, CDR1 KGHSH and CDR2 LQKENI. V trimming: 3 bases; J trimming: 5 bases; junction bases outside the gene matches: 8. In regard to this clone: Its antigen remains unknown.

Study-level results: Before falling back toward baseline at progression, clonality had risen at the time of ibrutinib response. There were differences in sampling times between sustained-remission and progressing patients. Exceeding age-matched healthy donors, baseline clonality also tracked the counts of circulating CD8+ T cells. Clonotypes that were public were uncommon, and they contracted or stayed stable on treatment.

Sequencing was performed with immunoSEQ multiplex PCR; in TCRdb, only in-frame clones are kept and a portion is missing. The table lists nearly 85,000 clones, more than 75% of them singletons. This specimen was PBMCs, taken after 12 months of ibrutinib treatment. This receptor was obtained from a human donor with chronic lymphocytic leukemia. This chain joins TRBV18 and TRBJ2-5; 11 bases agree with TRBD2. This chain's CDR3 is CASSPLLAGAGETQYF. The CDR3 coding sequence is TGTGCCAGCTCACCCCTACTAGCGGGGGCCGGGGAGACCCAGTACTTC. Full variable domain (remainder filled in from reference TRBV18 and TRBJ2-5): NAGVMQNPRHLVRRRGQEARLRCSPMKGHSHVYWYRQLPEEGLKFMVYLQKENIIDESGMPKERFSAEFPKEGPSILRIQQVVRGDSAAYFCASSPLLAGAGETQYFGPGTRLLVL.